These 9 T cell receptor beta chains originate from one sample sequenced in a study of T cells in localized non-small cell lung cancer. Measured with immunoSEQ multiplex PCR; TCRdb has only the in-frame clones, and not every one. Of about 31,000 clones listed, roughly 92% are singletons. The starting material was peripheral blood, obtained before any cancer treatment. The receptors originated from a woman aged 35-75 years with stage I lung adenocarcinoma.

The rearrangement uses TRBV5-1 and TRBJ1-2, with a tentative D call TRBD1 (6 bases). There are 18 residues in the CDR3. V lost 3 bases to trimming and J lost 7 bases, with 28 bases between them. The germline V gene encodes CDR1 SGHRS and CDR2 YFSETQ. CDR3 region: CASSYAPNTPGARSGYTF. The CDR3 nucleotides read TGCGCCAGCAGCTACGCGCCCAACACTCCGGGGGCGCGAAGTGGCTACACCTTC.

This rearrangement joins TRBV9 to TRBJ2-7; perhaps TRBD2 as D (6 bases). The V end lost 4 bases, the J end lost 5 bases, and 13 bases lay between the germline ends. Germline CDR1 SGDLS, CDR2 YYNGEE. The CDR3 extends over 13 amino acids. The CDR3 sequence is CASSPEGLNEQYF. The CDR3 bases are TGTGCCAGCAGCCCGGAGGGCTTAAACGAGCAGTACTTC.

The chain joins TRBV6-6 to TRBJ1-5, with D unclear. CDR3 size: 15 residues. In germline, CDR1 is MNHNY, CDR2 SVGAGI (reference sequence). Trimming left V 6 bases short and J 2 bases short, with 14 bases between. As DNA, the CDR3 is TGTGCCAGCAGGACGAGAAGGGAGGGCAATCAGCCCCAGCATTTT. The encoded protein is CASRTRREGNQPQHF.

The J gene is TRBJ1-4, the V gene TRBV5-1; D perhaps matches TRBD1 (5 bases). Germline V gene lookup returns CDR1 SGHRS and CDR2 YFSETQ. The CDR3 covers 15 residues. V lost 0 bases and J lost 8, with 14 bases in between. This CDR3 is CASSLGTSTGEKLFF. CDR3 bases: TGCGCCAGCAGCTTGGGAACGAGTACAGGAGAAAAACTGTTTTTT.

V usage is TRBV4-2 and J usage is TRBJ2-1; D is uncertain. Trimming left V 1 base short and J 10 bases short, with 11 bases between. The CDR3 runs 13 residues. CDR1 is LGHNA, CDR2 YNFKEQ, per germline. The CDR3 loop is CASSQGSGEEQFF. The CDR3 nucleotides read TGTGCCAGCAGCCAAGGATCAGGTGAAGAGCAGTTCTTC.

CDR3 loop: CAISESTGTNNEQFF. The CDR3, as DNA: TGTGCCATCAGTGAGTCGACCGGGACAAACAATGAGCAGTTCTTC. This rearrangement joins TRBV10-3 to TRBJ2-1; TRBD1 might be the D (6 bases). Germline CDR1 ENHRY, CDR2 SYGVKD. Trimming shortened V by 0 bases and J by 5 bases, and 11 bases separated the two germline ends. The CDR3 loop spans 15 amino acids.

The count of this clone is one. This chain connects TRBV19 to TRBJ2-5, with TRBD2 identical over 12 bases. Looked up from germline, CDR1 is LNHDA and CDR2 is SQIVND (reference sequence). This CDR3 is 15 amino acids long. J lost 2 bases, V lost 3 bases, and 1 base had no gene match. This CDR3 is CASSMLAGGQETQYF. DNA of the CDR3: TGTGCCAGTAGTATGCTAGCGGGGGGGCAAGAGACCCAGTACTTC.

V and J are TRBV5-1 and TRBJ1-1; D unresolved. CDR1 and CDR2 (germline): SGHRS, YFSETQ. Trimming took 3 bases from V and 0 from J, leaving 9 bases between them. The CDR3 is 14 residues long. CDR3 bases: TGCGCCAGCAGCTATAGGGCCATGAACACTGAAGCTTTCTTT. Protein sequence: CASSYRAMNTEAFF.

The chain uses TRBV9 and TRBJ1-4; 9 positions agree with TRBD1. The trim removed 0 bases at V and 8 bases at J, leaving 5 bases unmatched. Germline CDR1 is SGDLS and CDR2 is YYNGEE. This CDR3 has 15 amino acids. CDR3 in amino acids: CASSVGKGQGEKLFF. The CDR3 bases are TGTGCCAGCAGCGTAGGGAAGGGACAGGGCGAAAAACTGTTTTTT.